This T cell receptor (beta chain) was found in a study of blood T cell repertoires in COVID-19. About the research overall: Sites across the United States, Italy and Spain contributed samples from acute and convalescent COVID-19. T cells, B-cell-depleted T cells, or PBMCs supplied cDNA or gDNA.

As originally analysed: Scientists estimated how many nucleated cells there were by amplifying reference gene primers. The assay was immunoSEQ multiplex PCR, and TCRdb's table has in-frame clones only and misses some. For V, J and clone size, that table is used; D and trimming come from the DNA. The data contain about 310,000 clones, more than 75% of them seen just once; the ten biggest clones take up approximately 8%. This receptor was taken from a woman between 45 and 65 years old who had recovered from COVID-19. Sequenced input: peripheral blood.

The CDR3 loop reads CASRPPGAGANVLTF. CDR3 DNA sequence: TGTGCCAGCAGGCCTCCGGGGGCTGGGGCCAACGTCCTGACTTTC. This chain joins TRBV6-6 and TRBJ2-6; a weak D match, TRBD2 (6 bases). V gave up 6 bases and J gave up 2 bases, with 11 bases separating them. The CDR3 has 15 residues. The germline V gene has CDR1 MNHNY and CDR2 SVGAGI (reference sequence).